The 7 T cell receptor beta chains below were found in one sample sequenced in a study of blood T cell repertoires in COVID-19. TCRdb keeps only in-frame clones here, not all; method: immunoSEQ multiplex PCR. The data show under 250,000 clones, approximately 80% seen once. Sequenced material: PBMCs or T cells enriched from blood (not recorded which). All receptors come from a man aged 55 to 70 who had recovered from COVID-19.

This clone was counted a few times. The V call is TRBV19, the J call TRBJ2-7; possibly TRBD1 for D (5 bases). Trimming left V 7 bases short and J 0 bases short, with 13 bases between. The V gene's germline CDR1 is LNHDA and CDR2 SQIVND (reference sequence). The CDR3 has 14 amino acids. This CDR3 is CASTPHDSSYEQYF. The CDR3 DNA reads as TGTGCCAGTACTCCGCATGACAGCTCCTACGAGCAGTACTTC.

CDR3 sequence: CASRIPGQGADGYTF. CDR3 coding DNA: TGTGCCAGCAGAATTCCGGGACAGGGGGCCGATGGCTACACCTTC. The rearrangement links TRBV6-5 to TRBJ1-2; TRBD1 matches 12 bases. The CDR3 is 15 amino acids. The germline V gene encodes CDR1 MNHEY and CDR2 SVGAGI. Germline trimming cut 6 bases from V and 6 bases from J; bases unmatched to any gene: 8.

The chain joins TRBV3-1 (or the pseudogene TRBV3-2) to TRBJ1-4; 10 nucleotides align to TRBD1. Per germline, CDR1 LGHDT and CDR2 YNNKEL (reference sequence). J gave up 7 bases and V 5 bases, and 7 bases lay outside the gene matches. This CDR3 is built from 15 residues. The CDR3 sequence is CASSYLTGGSEKLFF. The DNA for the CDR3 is TGTGCCAGCAGCTACCTGACAGGGGGCTCTGAAAAACTGTTTTTT.

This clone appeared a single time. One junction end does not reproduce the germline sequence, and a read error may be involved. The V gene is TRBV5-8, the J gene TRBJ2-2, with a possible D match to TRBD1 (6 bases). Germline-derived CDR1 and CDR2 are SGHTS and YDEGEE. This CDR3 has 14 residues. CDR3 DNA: TGTGCCAGCAGGTTGGGACAGAACACCGGGGAGCTGTTTTTT. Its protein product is CASRLGQNTGELFF.

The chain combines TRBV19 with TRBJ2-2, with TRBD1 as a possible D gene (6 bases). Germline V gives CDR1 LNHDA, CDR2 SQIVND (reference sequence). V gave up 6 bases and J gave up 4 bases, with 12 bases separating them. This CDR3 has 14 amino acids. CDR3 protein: CASRIDRSTGELFF. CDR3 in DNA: TGTGCCAGTAGAATTGACAGGAGCACCGGGGAGCTGTTTTTT.

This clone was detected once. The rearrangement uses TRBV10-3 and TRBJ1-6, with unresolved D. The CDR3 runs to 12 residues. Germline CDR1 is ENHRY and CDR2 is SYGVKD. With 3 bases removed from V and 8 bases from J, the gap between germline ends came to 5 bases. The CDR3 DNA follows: TGTGCCATCAGTGACCCAGATTCACCCCTCCACTTT. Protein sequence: CAISDPDSPLHF.

The CDR3 loop reads CASSLRGAGNTIYF. The DNA of the CDR3 is TGTGCCAGCAGCCTGCGGGGGGCTGGAAACACCATATATTTT. The rearrangement links TRBV7-8 to TRBJ1-3; perhaps TRBD1 as D (5 bases). The ends were cut back, 5 bases at V and 2 bases at J, with 10 bases in the middle. This CDR3 has 14 amino acids. Germline V lookup: CDR1 SGHVS, CDR2 FQNEAQ.